This T cell receptor beta chain was recovered during a study of beta chain features in type 1 diabetes. Study-wide results and caveats: All four CD4+ subsets of Type 1 diabetes patients contained TCRB CDR3s that were moderately but significantly shorter.

Germline V gives CDR1 MDHEN, CDR2 SYDVKM. The CDR3 is 13 amino acids. The trim removed 5 bases at V and 7 bases at J, leaving 5 bases unmatched. Expressed TCRB transcripts were sequenced, since all the RNA that had been isolated was reverse transcribed. Profiled with immunoSEQ multiplex PCR; TCRdb holds only in-frame clones, not every one. The repertoire includes some 48,000 clones, just under 45% of them detected once, and around 0.13% sits in the top ten. Points on this clone: The target antigen is unknown.

The specimen sequenced was stem cell memory CD4+ T cells from blood. The gene calls are TRBV28 and TRBJ1-2; TRBD1 aligns across 9 bases. This receptor was identified in a young man with type 1 diabetes. The CDR3 DNA sequence: TGTGCCAGCAGTGCGGGACAGGGTGTTGGCTACACCTTC. Translation gives CASSAGQGVGYTF.